This is a list of T cell receptor beta chains from one sample in a study of CD8+ T cells in alopecia areata. Sequencing used immunoSEQ multiplex PCR; TCRdb keeps in-frame clones, though not all of them. The table includes about 210,000 clones, less than 75% detected once. Material: CD4+ T cells sorted from blood, obtained at week 4, from a patient treated with tofacitinib. The receptor source for this set is a human donor with alopecia areata. CDR3s leave out the opening cysteine and the closing phenylalanine or tryptophan. Each record gives: V gene, J gene, D gene, CDR3 protein. The D gene is left open where the match is weak.

v_call: TRBV9
j_call: TRBJ2-1
d_call: NA
cdr3_aa: ASSVVAVGDNEQF

v_call: TRBV14
j_call: TRBJ2-7
d_call: NA
cdr3_aa: ASSQTFYEQY

v_call: TRBV30
j_call: TRBJ2-1
d_call: NA
cdr3_aa: AWSVRWGEQF

v_call: TRBV29-1
j_call: TRBJ2-3
d_call: NA
cdr3_aa: SDGGGTDTQY

v_call: TRBV13
j_call: TRBJ2-2
d_call: NA
cdr3_aa: ASSFQDGTGELF

v_call: TRBV6-6
j_call: TRBJ1-5
d_call: NA
cdr3_aa: ASSYGNQPQH

v_call: TRBV5-5
j_call: TRBJ1-1
d_call: NA
cdr3_aa: ASHGARNTEAF

v_call: TRBV5-1
j_call: TRBJ2-2
d_call: NA
cdr3_aa: ASGTGPGELF

v_call: TRBV7-3
j_call: TRBJ1-2
d_call: TRBD1
cdr3_aa: ASSTGDVGYGYT

v_call: TRBV18
j_call: TRBJ2-3
d_call: NA
cdr3_aa: ASSLTKGQRISTDTQY

v_call: TRBV30
j_call: TRBJ1-2
d_call: TRBD1
cdr3_aa: AWTAVEGGQGGYT

v_call: TRBV30
j_call: TRBJ1-6
d_call: NA
cdr3_aa: AWSVRNSPLH

v_call: TRBV10-3
j_call: TRBJ1-2
d_call: NA
cdr3_aa: AIRATQGLTNYGYT

v_call: TRBV29-1
j_call: TRBJ2-3
d_call: TRBD1
cdr3_aa: SVRQGAGSTDTQY

v_call: TRBV5-1
j_call: TRBJ1-2
d_call: NA
cdr3_aa: ASSFDGGNYGYT

v_call: TRBV29-1
j_call: TRBJ2-1
d_call: TRBD1
cdr3_aa: SARGGWGSEQF

v_call: TRBV9
j_call: TRBJ2-1
d_call: NA
cdr3_aa: ASSVVVGVENEQF

v_call: TRBV9
j_call: TRBJ1-2
d_call: NA
cdr3_aa: ASSVASNGYT

v_call: TRBV19
j_call: TRBJ2-4
d_call: NA
cdr3_aa: ASSIAGMSDIQY

v_call: TRBV4-3
j_call: TRBJ1-5
d_call: NA
cdr3_aa: ASSQGWGGGYSNQPQH

v_call: TRBV14
j_call: TRBJ2-3
d_call: NA
cdr3_aa: ASSQVTSWGATQY

v_call: TRBV2
j_call: TRBJ2-4
d_call: NA
cdr3_aa: ASSEGRTVVLGAKNIQY

v_call: TRBV29-1
j_call: TRBJ1-1
d_call: TRBD1
cdr3_aa: SVAQGANTEAF

v_call: TRBV7-8
j_call: TRBJ2-3
d_call: NA
cdr3_aa: ASRSLGSTDTLY

v_call: TRBV29-1
j_call: TRBJ2-1
d_call: TRBD1
cdr3_aa: SVASGQENEQF

v_call: TRBV30
j_call: TRBJ1-2
d_call: NA
cdr3_aa: AWSDEVTYGYT

v_call: TRBV27
j_call: TRBJ1-4
d_call: TRBD1
cdr3_aa: ASSLRDRQNEKLF

v_call: TRBV15
j_call: TRBJ2-5
d_call: TRBD1
cdr3_aa: ATSDGDRGMRETQY

v_call: TRBV9
j_call: TRBJ1-6
d_call: NA
cdr3_aa: ASSSITPRGGNSPLH